This section outlines one T cell receptor beta chain sequence together with its context. With 60 Vbeta and 13 Jbeta primers, the PCR was carried out. This table comes from immunoSEQ multiplex PCR, and its TCRdb copy is limited to in-frame clones, with some not included. The sample carries approximately 110,000 clones, approximately 80% recorded once. This entry comes from a study of cytomegalovirus exposure and HLA in healthy donors. The CDR3 is made up of 14 amino acids. Germline loops: CDR1 LNHDA, CDR2 SQIVND (reference sequence). The V and J ends lost 6 bases and 6 bases, in that order; junction bases with no gene match: 8.

The rearrangement links TRBV19 to TRBJ1-5; 7 positions agree with TRBD1. Sequencing input: PBMCs. The sequence came from a man in his forties or fifties in good health and CMV-seronegative. The CDR3 bases are TGTGCCAGTAGCCTTACGACAGGGAGTCAGCCCCAGCATTTT. Its translation: CASSLTTGSQPQHF.